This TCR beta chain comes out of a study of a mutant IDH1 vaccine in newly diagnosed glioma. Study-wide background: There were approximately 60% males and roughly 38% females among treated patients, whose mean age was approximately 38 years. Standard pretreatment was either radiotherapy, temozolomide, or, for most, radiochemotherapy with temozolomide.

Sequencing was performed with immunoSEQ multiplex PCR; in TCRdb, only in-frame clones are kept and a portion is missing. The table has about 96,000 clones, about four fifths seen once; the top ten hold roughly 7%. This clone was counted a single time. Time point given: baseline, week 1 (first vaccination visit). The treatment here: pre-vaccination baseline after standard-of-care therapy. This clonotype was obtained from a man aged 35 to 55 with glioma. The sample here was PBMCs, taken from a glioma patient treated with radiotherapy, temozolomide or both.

CDR3 nucleotides: TGCGCCAGCAGCTTAGTTGGACACGAGCAGTACTTC. It translates to CASSLVGHEQYF. The rearrangement uses TRBV5-1 and TRBJ2-7; D remains unclear. The germline V gene encodes CDR1 SGHRS and CDR2 YFSETQ. The CDR3 has 12 residues. With 2 bases removed from V and 5 bases from J, the gap between germline ends came to 8 bases.